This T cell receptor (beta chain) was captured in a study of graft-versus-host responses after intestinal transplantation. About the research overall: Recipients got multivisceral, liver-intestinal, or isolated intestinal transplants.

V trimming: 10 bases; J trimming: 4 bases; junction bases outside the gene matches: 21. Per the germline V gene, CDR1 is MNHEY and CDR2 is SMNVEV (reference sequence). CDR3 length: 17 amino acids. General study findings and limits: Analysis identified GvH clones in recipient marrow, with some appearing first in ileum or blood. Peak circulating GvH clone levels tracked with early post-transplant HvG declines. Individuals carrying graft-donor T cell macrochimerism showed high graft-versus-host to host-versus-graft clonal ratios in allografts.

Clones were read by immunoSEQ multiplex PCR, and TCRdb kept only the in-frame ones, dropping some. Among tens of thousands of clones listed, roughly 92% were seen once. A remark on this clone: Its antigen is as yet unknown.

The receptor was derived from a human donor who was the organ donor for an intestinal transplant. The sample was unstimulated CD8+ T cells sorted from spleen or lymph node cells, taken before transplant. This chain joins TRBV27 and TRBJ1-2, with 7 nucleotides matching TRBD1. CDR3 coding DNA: TGTGCCACAAGGGGGAGGGGGCCTACTCCACACTTCTATGGCTACACCTTC. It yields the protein CATRGRGPTPHFYGYTF.